Following are 28 T cell receptor beta chains from one sample sequenced in a study of tumor-infiltrating lymphocytes in primary liver carcinoma. The study extracted blood RNA from unsorted whole blood and also extracted germline DNA. A primer matching the constant region was used to make TCR beta cDNA from 450 to 500 ng of total RNA. TCR beta libraries came from three nested multiplex PCR rounds using slightly modified ARM-PCR. Amplification in the first two PCR rounds was performed using TRBV1-TRBV30 forward primers and a C-beta reverse primer for approximately 10 cycles each. Each CDR3 protein is one row after TCRdb ran MiXCR on the multiplex PCR reads. This sample has hundreds of thousands of distinct CDR3 sequences, with approximately 54% found just once. Input material: peripheral blood. These receptors all come from a woman under 40 with primary liver carcinoma and hepatitis B virus infection.

In the case of this clonotype: A much larger clone lies one base from this, so it may be a read error. Without the conserved terminal phenylalanine or tryptophan, this CDR3 likely stems from a read error. The chain uses TRBV12-3 or TRBV12-4 and TRBJ2-7, with D tentatively TRBD2 (5 bases). The CDR3 runs 16 residues. Trimming shortened V by 2 bases and J by 3 bases, and 17 bases separated the two germline ends. CDR3 coding DNA: TGTGCCAGCAGTTTAAATATCGGCGGGCCTGTCTACGAGCAGTACATC. Protein product: CASSLNIGGPVYEQYI.

This clonotype was picked up one time. One end of the junction is discordant with germline, which a read error may explain. The chain couples TRBV11-2 to TRBJ2-7; 9 positions agree with TRBD2. Germline CDR1 and CDR2: SGHAT and FQNNGV. The CDR3 is made up of 13 amino acids. The CDR3 loop is CVSSLAGVREQYF. DNA for the CDR3: TGTGTCAGCAGCTTAGCGGGAGTGCGCGAGCAGTACTTC.

In this sample, this clonotype turned up many times. This chain joins TRBV6-2 or TRBV6-3 and TRBJ2-2; D call uncertain. V was clipped by 5 bases and J by 4 bases, with 8 bases between them. CDR1 and CDR2 (germline): MNHEY, SVGEGT. CDR3 length: 13 amino acids. CDR3 DNA: TGTGCCAGCAGTCCCCGTGGCACCGGGGAGCTGTTTTTT. It yields the protein CASSPRGTGELFF.

As regards this clonotype: A much bigger clone sits one base away, suggesting this may be a read error. This chain uses TRBV4-3 with TRBJ2-3; TRBD2 is a possible D gene (7 bases). The CDR3 length is 17 residues. CDR1 and CDR2 from the germline V gene are LGHNA and YSLEER. Trimming removed 0 bases at V and 4 bases at J, with 17 bases between. In DNA form, the CDR3 reads TGCGCCAGCAGCCAAGATCCATCGGGGGGCCAGCCAGATACGCAGTATTTT. Its translation is CASSQDPSGGQPDTQYF.

The chain recombines TRBV5-6 with TRBJ1-2, with D uncertain. Germline V gives CDR1 SGHDT, CDR2 YYEEEE. CDR3 length equals 14 residues. V dropped 0 bases and J dropped 5 bases, with 11 bases sitting between them. The DNA for the CDR3 is TGTGCCAGCAGCTTGGGACGGCTCGGGTATGGCTACACCTTC. Its protein is CASSLGRLGYGYTF.

This clonotype turned up a few times. This sequence joins TRBV5-4 and TRBJ2-5; D might be TRBD2 (5 bases). Germline V gene data show CDR1 as SGHNT and CDR2 as YYREEE (reference sequence). The CDR3 is 14 residues long. Trimming removed 1 base from V and 0 bases from J, with 7 bases in between. The CDR3 spells CASSLRADQETQYF. CDR3 bases: TGTGCCAGCAGCTTGCGAGCGGACCAAGAGACCCAGTACTTC.

The chain has TRBV5-4 and TRBJ2-7; D could derive from TRBD1 or TRBD2 (6 bases each). The germline CDR1 and CDR2 sequences are SGHNT and YYREEE (reference sequence). With 5 bases removed from V and 4 bases from J, the gap between germline ends came to 13 bases. CDR3 length: 13 amino acids. In DNA, the CDR3 is TGTGCCAGCAGTCCCGGGGGCTTATACGAGCAGTACTTC. Translation: CASSPGGLYEQYF.

This clonotype showed up just a few times. The chain combines TRBV2 with TRBJ2-7; D is perhaps TRBD1 (7 bases). Germline values: CDR1 SNHLY, CDR2 FYNNEI. CDR3 length: 13 residues. The V end lost 7 bases, the J end lost 2 bases, and 12 bases lay between the germline ends. Here the CDR3 reads CASTGGTTYEQYF. Written as DNA, the CDR3 is TGTGCCAGCACAGGGGGGACCACCTACGAGCAGTACTTC.

On this clonotype itself: This sequence may be a read error, since a much larger clone differs from it by one base. The chain joins TRBV12-3 or TRBV12-4 to TRBJ2-7, with D unresolved. Trimming removed 2 bases from V and 3 bases from J, with 11 bases in between. This CDR3 region has 14 residues. CDR3 region: CASSLSGQRYEQYF. Here the CDR3 DNA reads TGTGCCAGCAGTTTATCCGGGCAACGCTACGAGCAGTACTTC.

The V call is TRBV28, the J call TRBJ2-7; 7 nucleotides align to TRBD1. The CDR3 contains 14 residues. The germline CDR1 and CDR2 sequences are MDHEN and SYDVKM. V gave up 5 bases and J gave up 7 bases; unmatched junction bases: 11. This chain's CDR3 is CASSPGTVGREQYF. The CDR3, as DNA: TGTGCCAGCAGTCCCGGGACAGTGGGAAGGGAGCAGTACTTC.

The rearrangement joins TRBV7-9 to TRBJ2-2, with TRBD1 matching over 9 bases. Trimming at V came to 0 bases and at J to 7 bases, leaving 6 bases not matched to a gene. This CDR3 contains 16 residues. CDR1 and CDR2 from the germline V gene are SEHNR and FQNEAQ (reference sequence). DNA for the CDR3: TGTGCCAGCAGCTTAGCGCTGGGACAGGGACACGGGGAGCTGTTTTTT. Its translation is CASSLALGQGHGELFF.

The chain employs TRBV6-9 and TRBJ2-5; 10 nucleotides align to TRBD1. Germline V CDR1 and CDR2: MNHGY, SVAAGI. This CDR3 spans 20 amino acids. Trimming removed 5 bases from V and 2 bases from J; junction bases left unmatched: 20. CDR3 sequence reads: CASSNPGQGYFVRLQETQYF. The DNA of the CDR3 is TGTGCCAGCAGTAACCCGGGACAGGGGTACTTTGTTCGGTTGCAAGAGACCCAGTACTTC.

Regarding this clonotype: The germline gene is not matched at one end of the junction; a read error may be the cause. The gene calls are TRBV6-2 or TRBV6-3 and TRBJ1-2; perhaps TRBD1 as D (5 bases). The CDR3 spans 14 residues. The germline V gene has CDR1 MNHEY and CDR2 SVGEGT. CDR3 region: CTSSPPGGTQPYTF. The CDR3 DNA follows: TGTACCAGCAGTCCGCCCGGGGGAACCCAGCCCTACACCTTC.

Details on this clonotype: One end of the junction is discordant with germline, which a read error may explain. The chain carries TRBV11-3 and TRBJ2-7, with unresolved D. Germline V gives CDR1 SGHNT, CDR2 YENEEA. The CDR3 runs to 13 residues. In nucleotides, the CDR3 is TGTGTCAGCAGCTCAACACAAGGAAGTGAGCAGTACTTC. Translation: CVSSSTQGSEQYF.

Details on this clonotype: This is likely a read error, given that the CDR3 carries no conserved phenylalanine or tryptophan at its end. V usage is TRBV4-1 and J usage is TRBJ2-1; D is uncertain. The CDR3 runs to 13 residues. Germline V gives CDR1 MGHRA, CDR2 YSYEKL. V gave up 3 bases and J gave up 3 bases, with 6 bases separating them. In nucleotides, the CDR3 is TGCGCCAGCAGCCATGATCTCTACAATGAGCAGTTCCTC. Translation gives CASSHDLYNEQFL.

With regard to this clonotype: This could be a read error, since a much larger clone is one nucleotide away. The chain couples TRBV12-3 or TRBV12-4 to TRBJ1-1, with D unresolved. V was trimmed by 7 bases and J by 4 bases, leaving 10 bases between them. The CDR3 has 12 residues. The CDR3 bases are TGTGCCAGCAATTTTAGGAGCACTGAAGCTTTCTTT. As protein: CASNFRSTEAFF.

With respect to this clonotype: A much larger clone is a single base away; this may be a read error. This sequence joins TRBV12-3 or TRBV12-4 and TRBJ2-3, with D possibly being TRBD1 (5 bases). V was pared by 7 bases and J by 1 base, with 9 bases between. The CDR3 is made up of 13 amino acids. CDR3 in DNA: TGTGCCAGCAAGTCCAGGGGCACAGATACGCAGTATTTT. Amino acid sequence: CASKSRGTDTQYF.

The V call is TRBV10-2, the J call TRBJ2-1; 9 bases are shared with TRBD2. The CDR3 is 15 residues long. In germline, CDR1 is WSHSY, CDR2 SAAADI. The V and J ends lost 8 bases and 3 bases, in that order; junction bases with no gene match: 8. CDR3 bases: TGCGCCAGCGGTTCGCGGGAGGGCTACTACAATGAGCAGTTCTTC. This encodes CASGSREGYYNEQFF.

Worth noting for this clonotype: A much larger clone lies one base from this, so it may be a read error. This rearrangement joins TRBV12-3 or TRBV12-4 to TRBJ2-1; D may be TRBD1 (6 bases). The CDR3 totals 16 residues. The CDR3 bases are TGTGCCAGCAGGTCGCTAACAGGGACGGTTTACAATGAGCAGTCCTTC. Its protein product is CASRSLTGTVYNEQSF.

This clonotype has more than one count but fewer than ten. One junction end does not reproduce the germline sequence, and a read error may be involved. The chain links TRBV11-2 to TRBJ2-6, with D hard to call. The CDR3 covers 15 residues. Per the germline V gene, CDR1 is SGHAT and CDR2 is FQNNGV. As DNA, the CDR3 is TGTGCCAGCACCAAAACGGGTTCTGGGACCAACGTCCTGACTTTC. It yields the protein CASTKTGSGTNVLTF. Full variable domain (missing parts from reference TRBV11-2 and TRBJ2-6): EAGVAQSPRYKIIEKRQSVAFWCNPISGHATLYWYQQILGQGPKLLIQFQNNGVVDDSQLPKDRFSAERLKGVDSTLKIQPAKLEDSAVYLCASTKTGSGTNVLTFGAGSRLTVL.

This clonotype was recorded at least ten times. V usage is TRBV11-2 and J usage is TRBJ1-1; TRBD1 matches at 8 bases. V lost 5 bases to trimming and J lost 4 bases; unmatched junction nucleotides: 18. From germline, CDR1 is SGHAT and CDR2 FQNNGV. CDR3 length: 18 amino acids. CDR3 sequence (DNA): TGTGCCAGCAGCCGAACACAACTAGGAGTTACAGGGGGCACTGAAGCTTTCTTT. Its protein product is CASSRTQLGVTGGTEAFF.

CDR3 amino acids: CASSYGGDYNEQFF. CDR3 DNA sequence: TGTGCCAGCAGTTACGGTGGCGACTACAATGAGCAGTTCTTC. J is TRBJ2-1 and V is TRBV6-5; D gene uncertain. Between the trimmed V and J ends, which lost 2 bases and 3 bases, there was a span of 8 bases. Germline CDR1 and CDR2: MNHEY and SVGAGI. The CDR3 totals 14 residues.

The chain couples TRBV6-6 to TRBJ2-5; weak D call: TRBD1 (6 bases). Trimming left V 9 bases short and J 2 bases short, with 19 bases between. CDR3 length: 15 amino acids. Germline-derived CDR1 and CDR2 are MNHNY and SVGAGI (reference sequence). CDR3 sequence reads: CASSSPQGTQETQYF. Written as DNA, the CDR3 is TGTGCCAGTAGTAGCCCCCAGGGGACACAAGAGACCCAGTACTTC.

Regarding this clonotype: The junction and the germline gene differ at one end; a read error may be behind it. This chain uses TRBV6-5 with TRBJ1-2; D unclear. The germline V gene encodes CDR1 MNHEY and CDR2 SVGAGI. The CDR3 has 11 residues. The CDR3 nucleotides read TGTGCCGGCAGATCCTTGTATGGCTACACCTTC. It is translated as CAGRSLYGYTF.

The V gene is TRBV28, the J gene TRBJ2-7; D is unclear. The CDR3 is 14 residues long. The V and J ends lost 3 bases and 0 bases respectively, with 9 bases between them. Germline V gene data show CDR1 as MDHEN and CDR2 as SYDVKM. CDR3 amino acids: CASSLIRSSYEQYF. Written as DNA, the CDR3 is TGTGCCAGCAGTTTGATCAGGAGCTCCTACGAGCAGTACTTC.

This clonotype occurred many times. The gene calls are TRBV12-3 or TRBV12-4 and TRBJ2-7; TRBD2 matches 14 bases. The CDR3 runs to 17 residues. J gave up 1 base and V 6 bases, and 8 bases lay outside the gene matches. This CDR3 reads CASRRGTSGSSSYEQYF. The CDR3 DNA reads as TGTGCCAGCAGGCGAGGGACTAGCGGGAGTTCGTCCTACGAGCAGTACTTC.

J is TRBJ2-7 and V is TRBV7-8; TRBD2 matches 8 bases. The CDR3 consists of 14 residues. The V gene end was trimmed by 5 bases and the J gene end by 4 bases; junction bases not matched to a gene: 7. The V gene's germline CDR1 is SGHVS and CDR2 FQNEAQ. The CDR3 region is CASSPSGGAYEQYF. The CDR3 region has the DNA TGTGCCAGCAGCCCCTCGGGAGGGGCTTACGAGCAGTACTTC.

Regarding this clonotype: As the CDR3 is not closed by the conserved phenylalanine or tryptophan, this likely results from a read error. The V gene is TRBV11-2, the J gene TRBJ2-1; D call uncertain. This CDR3 comprises 11 residues. Germline V CDR1 and CDR2: SGHAT, FQNNGV. The chain's CDR3 is CSSSPRVGQFI. The CDR3 DNA is TGTTCCAGCAGCCCAAGAGTTGGGCAGTTCATC.